This T cell receptor beta chain was sequenced for a study of somatic mutations in cytotoxic T cells in rheumatoid arthritis. Study conclusions and caveats: Age-matched healthy controls and rheumatoid arthritis patients had CD8+ T-cell clonality that did not differ significantly.

Here immunoSEQ multiplex PCR was the method, and the copy in TCRdb shows in-frame clones only, minus some. The sample yields about 14,000 clones, about 81% seen once. On this clone itself: Its cognate antigen is unknown.

Positive magnetic bead selection isolated CD4+ and CD8+ cells, and flow cytometry checked purity. There are 16 residues in the CDR3. CDR1 SGHDT and CDR2 YYEEEE come from the germline V gene. With 0 bases clipped from V and 4 bases from J, the junction kept 5 bases outside the gene matches. This receptor was identified in an adult with rheumatoid arthritis. What was sequenced was CD8+ T cells sorted from blood. The chain has TRBV5-6 and TRBJ2-1; 9 positions agree with TRBD2. The CDR3 coding sequence is TGTGCCAGCAGCTTGGCCGAGACTAGCGGTTACAATGAGCAGTTCTTC. It is translated as CASSLAETSGYNEQFF.